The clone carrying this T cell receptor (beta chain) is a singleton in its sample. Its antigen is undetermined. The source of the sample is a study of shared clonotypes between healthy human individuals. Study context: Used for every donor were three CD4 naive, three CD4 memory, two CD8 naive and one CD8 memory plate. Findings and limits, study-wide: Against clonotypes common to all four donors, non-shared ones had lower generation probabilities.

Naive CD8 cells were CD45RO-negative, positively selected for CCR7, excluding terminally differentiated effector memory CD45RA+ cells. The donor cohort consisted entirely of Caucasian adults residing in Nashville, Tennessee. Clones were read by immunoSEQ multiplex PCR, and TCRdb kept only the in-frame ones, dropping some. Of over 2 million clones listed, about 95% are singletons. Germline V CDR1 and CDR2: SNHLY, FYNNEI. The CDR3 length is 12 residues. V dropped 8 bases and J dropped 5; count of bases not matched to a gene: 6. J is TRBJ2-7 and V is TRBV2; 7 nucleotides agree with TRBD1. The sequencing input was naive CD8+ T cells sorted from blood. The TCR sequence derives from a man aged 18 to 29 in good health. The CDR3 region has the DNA TGTGCCAGCTTTGACAGGGTCGACGAGCAGTACTTC. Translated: CASFDRVDEQYF.